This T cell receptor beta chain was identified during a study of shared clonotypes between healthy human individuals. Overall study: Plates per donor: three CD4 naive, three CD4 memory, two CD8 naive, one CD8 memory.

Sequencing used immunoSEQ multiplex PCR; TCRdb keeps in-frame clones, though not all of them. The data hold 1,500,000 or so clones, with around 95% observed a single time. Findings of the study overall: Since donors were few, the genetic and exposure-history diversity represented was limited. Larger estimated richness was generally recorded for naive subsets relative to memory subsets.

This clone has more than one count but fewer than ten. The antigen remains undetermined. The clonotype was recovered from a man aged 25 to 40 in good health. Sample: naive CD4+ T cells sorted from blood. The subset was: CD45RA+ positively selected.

As DNA, the CDR3 is TGTGCCAGTACCTCCTACACGGGGCCCCAGCATTTT. Translating gives CASTSYTGPQHF. The rearrangement uses TRBV19 and TRBJ1-5; the D is unclear. The CDR3 runs 12 residues. The V end was cut by 7 bases, the J end by 9 bases, with 13 bases between. Germline V gives CDR1 LNHDA, CDR2 SQIVND (reference sequence).